This T cell receptor (beta chain) was retrieved from a study of shared clonotypes between healthy human individuals. Germline CDR1 reads MDHEN; CDR2 reads SYDVKM. This CDR3 contains 16 residues. The V end was cut by 5 bases, the J end by 5 bases, with 20 bases between. This table comes from immunoSEQ multiplex PCR, and its TCRdb copy is limited to in-frame clones, with some not included. The data show 2 million to 2.5 million clones, with more than 80% seen just once and 0.35% to 0.45% held by the top ten. The chain recombines TRBV28 with TRBJ2-3, with D possibly TRBD1 on 5 matching bases. The specimen sequenced was naive CD4+ T cells from PBMCs. The subset was: CD45RA+ positively selected. The receptor's source is a man aged 18-30 years in good health. Some clones in this sample may be carry-over from other donors' samples. CDR3 loop: CASSQNRPARGDTQYF. The DNA of the CDR3 is TGTGCCAGCAGTCAAAACAGGCCCGCAAGGGGAGATACGCAGTATTTT. The full variable domain, its missing parts supplied by reference TRBV28 and TRBJ2-3, is DVKVTQSSRYLVKRTGEKVFLECVQDMDHENMFWYRQDPGLGLRLIYFSYDVKMKEKGDIPEGYSVSREKKERFSLILESASTNQTSMYLCASSQNRPARGDTQYFGPGTRLTVL.